This T cell receptor (beta chain) appears in the sequencing data of a study of blood T cell repertoires in COVID-19. Overall study context: The United States, Italy and Spain were the sources of the acute and convalescent COVID-19 samples. PBMCs, B-cell-depleted T cells, or T cells provided the cDNA or gDNA that made up the material.

This clone appeared once. Clinical history reported by participants formed the basis on which cohorts were assigned. The germline V gene has CDR1 ENHRY and CDR2 SYGVKD. Losses at the gene ends were 2 bases for V and 2 bases for J; bases not matched to a gene: 6. This CDR3 contains 16 residues. Produced via immunoSEQ multiplex PCR; TCRdb's table is partial and in-frame only. Here the sample spans more than 300,000 clones, around nine tenths being singletons. V gene TRBV10-3 combines with J gene TRBJ1-3; 7 nucleotides line up with TRBD1. The sample was PBMCs or T cells enriched from blood (not recorded which). The clonotype comes from a woman younger than 35 who had recovered from COVID-19. The CDR3 bases are TGTGCCATCAGTGAGCCCCGACAGGGAACTGGAAACACCATATATTTT. Amino acids: CAISEPRQGTGNTIYF.